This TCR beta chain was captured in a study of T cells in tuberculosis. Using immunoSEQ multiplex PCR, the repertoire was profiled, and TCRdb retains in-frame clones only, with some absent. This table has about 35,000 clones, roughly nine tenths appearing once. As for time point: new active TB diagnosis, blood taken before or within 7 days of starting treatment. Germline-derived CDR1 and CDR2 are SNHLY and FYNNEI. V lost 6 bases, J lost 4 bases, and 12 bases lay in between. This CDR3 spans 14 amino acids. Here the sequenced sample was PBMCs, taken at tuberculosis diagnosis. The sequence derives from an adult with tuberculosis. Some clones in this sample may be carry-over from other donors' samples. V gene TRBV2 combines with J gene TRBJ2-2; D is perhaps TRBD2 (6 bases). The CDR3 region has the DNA TGTGCCAGCAGCGTCGGGACTTCCACCGGGGAGCTGTTTTTT. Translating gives CASSVGTSTGELFF.